The 8 T cell receptor beta chains listed next were all sequenced from one sample in a study of radiation and T cells in renal cell carcinoma. Time point specified: blood 4 weeks post-SBRT, at nephrectomy. Treatment in this sample: 15 Gy SBRT to primary tumor, nephrectomy 4 weeks later. Some clones are missing from TCRdb's copy, which holds only in-frame ones; the method was immunoSEQ multiplex PCR. The sample has approximately 40,000 clones; about 84% are singletons. Sequences were derived from blood, sampled from a patient whose treatment included radiotherapy and nephrectomy. The receptors stem from a woman aged 70-85 years with renal cell carcinoma.

Turning to this clone: Other DNA sequences from this sample encode an identical CDR3 as well. V and J are TRBV6-1 and TRBJ1-2; unclear D gene. The CDR3 contains 11 residues. CDR1 and CDR2 (germline): MNHNS, SASEGT. The ends were cut back, 3 bases at V and 2 bases at J, with 1 base in the middle. The CDR3 DNA reads TGTGCCAGCAGTGACAACTATGGCTACACCTTC. Translation: CASSDNYGYTF.

V and J are TRBV10-2 and TRBJ2-1; 9 bases are shared with TRBD1. The CDR3 is 14 amino acids. The germline V gene encodes CDR1 WSHSY and CDR2 SAAADI. The ends lost 6 bases at V and 6 bases at J; junction bases unmatched: 6. CDR3 sequence: CASRTDRGFNEQFF. In nucleotides, the CDR3 is TGCGCCAGCAGAACCGACAGGGGGTTCAATGAGCAGTTCTTC.

The chain recombines TRBV4-1 with TRBJ1-1, with 10 positions matching TRBD1. CDR1 and CDR2 (germline): MGHRA, YSYEKL. V lost 1 base, J lost 6 bases, and 5 bases stayed unmatched. The CDR3 totals 15 residues. The CDR3 DNA follows: TGCGCCAGCAGCCAAGGGACAGGGGGTCTGGCTGAAGCTTTCTTT. Translation: CASSQGTGGLAEAFF.

The chain is built from TRBV7-9 and TRBJ1-6; TRBD1 might be the D (6 bases). The CDR3 totals 15 residues. Per the germline V gene, CDR1 is SEHNR and CDR2 is FQNEAQ (reference sequence). Deletions cut 2 bases from V and 10 bases from J, with 15 bases between. Here the CDR3 DNA reads TGTGCCAGCAGCTTACAGGGGCAGTTGAACTCACCCCTCCACTTT. It yields the protein CASSLQGQLNSPLHF.

The chain carries TRBV28 and TRBJ1-6; TRBD1 matches 7 bases. CDR3 length equals 14 residues. With 6 bases clipped from V and 10 bases from J, the junction kept 9 bases outside the gene matches. Germline assignment: CDR1 MDHEN and CDR2 SYDVKM. CDR3 sequence (DNA): TGTGCCAGCAGACCCAACAGGGGTAGCTCACCCCTCCACTTT. This sequence encodes CASRPNRGSSPLHF.

CDR3: CASRLAGGADTQYF. In DNA form, the CDR3 reads TGTGCCAGCAGGCTAGCGGGGGGGGCAGATACGCAGTATTTT. The chain links TRBV6-1 to TRBJ2-3, with 12 positions matching TRBD2. CDR1 MNHNS and CDR2 SASEGT come from the germline V gene. CDR3 length equals 14 residues. Losses at the gene ends were 6 bases for V and 4 bases for J; bases not matched to a gene: 2.

The chain links TRBV10-3 to TRBJ2-2; no definite D call. Trimming took off 0 bases at V and 6 bases at J, with 5 bases between the two ends. Germline V CDR1 and CDR2: ENHRY, SYGVKD. The CDR3 spans 13 residues. The CDR3 here is CAISESIPGELFF. DNA for the CDR3: TGTGCCATCAGTGAGTCCATTCCCGGGGAGCTGTTTTTT.

This chain connects TRBV14 to TRBJ2-2; D gene ambiguous. The CDR3 is 15 amino acids. The germline V and J ends were trimmed by 1 base and 3 bases, with 9 bases remaining between them. Germline V CDR1 and CDR2: SGHDN, FVKESK. CDR3 region: CASSQVSRYTGELFF. CDR3 nucleotide sequence: TGTGCCAGCAGCCAAGTTTCGCGGTACACCGGGGAGCTGTTTTTT.